What follows are 14 T cell receptor beta chains derived from one specimen sequenced in a study of vaccination effects on CD4 cells after COVID-19. Assay: immunoSEQ multiplex PCR; the TCRdb copy retains only in-frame clones and omits some. Of tens of thousands of clones in the sample, roughly 82% are singletons; the top ten hold 2.5% to 3%. Using viral peptide pools, the ViraFEST assay grew out antigen-specific CD4+ T cells prior to sequencing. Between days 9 and 11 of culture, CD4+ T cells were separated out. Having tested negative for nucleocapsid antibodies, the vaccine recipients showed no prior SARS-CoV-2 infection. Which antigens these TCRs recognize remains unknown. Sequences were derived from CD4+ T cells from PBMCs cultured with HCoV-NL63 spike peptides, sampled before COVID-19 vaccination. These receptor sequences come from a human donor who received a COVID-19 vaccine.

CDR3: CASSYSRYNEQFF. For the CDR3, the DNA is TGTGCCAGCAGTTACTCTCGGTACAATGAGCAGTTCTTC. This sequence joins TRBV6-6 and TRBJ2-1; D is undetermined. Trimming removed 0 bases from V and 4 bases from J, with 4 bases in between. The CDR3 is made up of 13 amino acids. CDR1 MNHNY and CDR2 SVGAGI come from the germline V gene (reference sequence).

CDR3 amino acids: CASSWGGSNSPLHF. In nucleotides, the CDR3 is TGTGCCAGCTCGTGGGGAGGGTCTAATTCACCCCTCCACTTT. V gene TRBV27 combines with J gene TRBJ1-6; D is uncertain. CDR3 length: 14 residues. Trimming pared 8 bases from V and 6 bases from J, leaving 14 bases between. Per germline, CDR1 MNHEY and CDR2 SMNVEV (reference sequence).

The chain recombines TRBV7-8 with TRBJ2-5; 7 bases match TRBD2. This CDR3 comprises 16 residues. Per germline, CDR1 SGHVS and CDR2 FQNEAQ. Losses at the gene ends were 3 bases for V and 5 bases for J; bases not matched to a gene: 12. CDR3 DNA: TGTGCCAGCAGCTTCGGGCTCGCAAGGGGAGGGGAGACCCAGTACTTC. It is translated as CASSFGLARGGETQYF.

The V gene is TRBV6-5, the J gene TRBJ1-6; D gene ambiguous. The CDR3 is 13 amino acids. V lost 1 base, J lost 5 bases, and 3 bases lay in between. From germline, CDR1 is MNHEY and CDR2 SVGAGI. The CDR3 DNA is TGTGCCAGCAGTTACTTTGATAATTCACCCCTCCACTTT. It is translated as CASSYFDNSPLHF.

This rearrangement joins TRBV6-5 to TRBJ1-1; D uncertain. CDR1 is MNHEY, CDR2 SVGAGI, per germline. The CDR3 spans 12 residues. V was trimmed by 6 bases and J by 2 bases, leaving 7 bases between them. The CDR3 nucleotides read TGTGCCAGCAGGAAGGGAAACACTGAAGCTTTCTTT. Its protein product is CASRKGNTEAFF.

The gene calls are TRBV19 and TRBJ1-1; a possible D gene is TRBD1 (5 bases). Trimming pared 8 bases from V and 2 bases from J, leaving 15 bases between. This CDR3 spans 14 amino acids. Germline lookup yields CDR1 LNHDA and CDR2 SQIVND (reference sequence). CDR3 loop: CASAELRDNTEAFF. The CDR3 DNA sequence: TGTGCCAGTGCCGAACTCCGGGACAACACTGAAGCTTTCTTT.

The chain uses TRBV18 and TRBJ2-7; D is unclear. V dropped 3 bases and J dropped 0 bases, with 6 bases sitting between them. The CDR3 totals 13 residues. Germline values: CDR1 KGHSH, CDR2 LQKENI. CDR3 coding DNA: TGTGCCAGCTCACCCTCGAGCTCCTACGAGCAGTACGTC. Protein product: CASSPSSSYEQYV.

A few counts support this clone. This chain joins TRBV13 and TRBJ2-3; TRBD2 might be the D (6 bases). V was clipped by 6 bases and J by 3 bases, with 13 bases between them. Germline V gene sequence: CDR1 PRHDT, CDR2 FYEKMQ (reference sequence). CDR3 length equals 14 residues. CDR3: CASSRRAGTDTQYF. The CDR3 nucleotides read TGTGCCAGCAGTAGACGGGCGGGAACAGATACGCAGTATTTT.

This clone was seen only a few times. This chain links TRBV5-1 with TRBJ1-4, with no clear D. V lost 0 bases and J 7 bases, leaving 7 bases between the germline ends. The CDR3 loop spans 13 amino acids. CDR1 is SGHRS, CDR2 YFSETQ, per germline. Here the CDR3 DNA reads TGCGCCAGCAGCTTGGATAGAGGTGAAAAACTGTTTTTT. As protein: CASSLDRGEKLFF.

J is TRBJ2-1 and V is TRBV2; 11 bases agree with TRBD2. The V gene's germline CDR1 is SNHLY and CDR2 FYNNEI. The CDR3 has 14 residues. Trimming took 5 bases from V and 7 from J; bases not matched to a gene: 4. The CDR3, as DNA: TGTGCCAGCAGTATAGCGGGGGGGCCAAATGAGCAGTTCTTC. It encodes CASSIAGGPNEQFF.

This chain's CDR3 is CASSSRSGMSLSSYNEQFF. CDR3 bases: TGTGCCAGCAGCTCAAGGAGCGGGATGTCTTTGAGCTCCTACAATGAGCAGTTCTTC. V gene TRBV14 combines with J gene TRBJ2-1, with 7 bases identical to TRBD2. CDR3 length equals 19 residues. From germline, CDR1 is SGHDN and CDR2 FVKESK. J was trimmed by 0 bases and V by 5 bases; bases with no gene match: 16.

The V gene is TRBV7-3, the J gene TRBJ2-3; D may be TRBD1 (6 bases). Germline CDR1 SGHTA, CDR2 FQGTGA. This CDR3 has 16 amino acids. Trimming stripped 3 bases from V and 1 base from J, with 14 bases between. The CDR3 nucleotides read TGTGCCAGCAGCTTCCTTCCAGGGGATGGCACAGATACGCAGTATTTT. Translation gives CASSFLPGDGTDTQYF.

The DNA for the CDR3 is TGTGCCAGCAGCGGGACGGATAACACCGGGGAGCTGTTTTTT. This codes for CASSGTDNTGELFF. The chain combines TRBV9 with TRBJ2-2; D call uncertain. The CDR3 length is 14 residues. From germline, CDR1 is SGDLS and CDR2 YYNGEE. The ends were cut back, 3 bases at V and 2 bases at J, with 8 bases in the middle.

J is TRBJ2-3 and V is TRBV6-6, with D unclear. Germline V gene lookup returns CDR1 MNHNY and CDR2 SVGAGI (reference sequence). The length of the CDR3 is 15 residues. With 4 bases removed from V and 0 bases from J, the gap between germline ends came to 11 bases. This CDR3 is CASSSQFSSTDTQYF. DNA of the CDR3: TGTGCCAGCAGTTCGCAATTTTCTAGCACAGATACGCAGTATTTT.